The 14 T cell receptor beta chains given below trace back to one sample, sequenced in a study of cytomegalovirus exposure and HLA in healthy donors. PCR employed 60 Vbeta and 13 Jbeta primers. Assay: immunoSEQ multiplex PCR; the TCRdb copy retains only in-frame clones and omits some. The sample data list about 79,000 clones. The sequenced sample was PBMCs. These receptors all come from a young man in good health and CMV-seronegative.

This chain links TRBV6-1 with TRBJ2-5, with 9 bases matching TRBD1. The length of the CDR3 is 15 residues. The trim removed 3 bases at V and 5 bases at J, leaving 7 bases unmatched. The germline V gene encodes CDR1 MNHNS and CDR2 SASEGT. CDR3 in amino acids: CASSDLQGASETQYF. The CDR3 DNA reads TGTGCCAGCAGTGACCTACAGGGGGCCAGTGAGACCCAGTACTTC.

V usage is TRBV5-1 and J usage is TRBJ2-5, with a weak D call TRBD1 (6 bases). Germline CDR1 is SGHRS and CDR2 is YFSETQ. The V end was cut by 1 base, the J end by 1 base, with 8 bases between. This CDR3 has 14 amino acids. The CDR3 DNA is TGCGCCAGCAGCTTGCAGGGGCCCCAAGAGACCCAGTACTTC. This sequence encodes CASSLQGPQETQYF.

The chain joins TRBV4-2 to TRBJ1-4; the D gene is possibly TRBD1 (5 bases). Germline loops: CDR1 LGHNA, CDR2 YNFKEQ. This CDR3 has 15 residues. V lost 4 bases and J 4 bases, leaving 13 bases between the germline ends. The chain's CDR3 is CASSPGTGDNEKLFF. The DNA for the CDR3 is TGTGCCAGCAGCCCAGGGACGGGGGATAATGAAAAACTGTTTTTT.

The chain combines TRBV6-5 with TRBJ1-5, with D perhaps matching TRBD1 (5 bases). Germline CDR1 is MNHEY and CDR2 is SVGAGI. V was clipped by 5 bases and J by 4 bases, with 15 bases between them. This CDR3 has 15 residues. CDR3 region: CASSMGTGGNQPQHF. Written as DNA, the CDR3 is TGTGCCAGCAGTATGGGGACCGGGGGGAATCAGCCCCAGCATTTT.

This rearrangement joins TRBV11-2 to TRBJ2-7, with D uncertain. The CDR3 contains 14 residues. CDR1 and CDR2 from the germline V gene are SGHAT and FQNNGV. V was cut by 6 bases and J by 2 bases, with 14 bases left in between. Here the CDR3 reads CASSPPRYPYEQYF. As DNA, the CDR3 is TGTGCCAGCAGTCCCCCCAGGTATCCCTACGAGCAGTACTTC.

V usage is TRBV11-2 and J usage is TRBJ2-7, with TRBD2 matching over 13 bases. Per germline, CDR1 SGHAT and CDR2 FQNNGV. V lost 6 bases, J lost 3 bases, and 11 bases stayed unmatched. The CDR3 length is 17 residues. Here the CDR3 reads CASRKLAGGGDGYEQYF. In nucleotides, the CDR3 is TGTGCCAGCAGGAAACTAGCGGGAGGGGGAGATGGCTACGAGCAGTACTTC.

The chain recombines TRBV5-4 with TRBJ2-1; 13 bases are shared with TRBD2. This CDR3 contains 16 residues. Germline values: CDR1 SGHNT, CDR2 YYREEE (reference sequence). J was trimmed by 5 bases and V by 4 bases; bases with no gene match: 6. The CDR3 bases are TGTGCCAGCAGCCCTCTAGGGACTAGCGGGAACAATGAGCAGTTCTTC. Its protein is CASSPLGTSGNNEQFF.

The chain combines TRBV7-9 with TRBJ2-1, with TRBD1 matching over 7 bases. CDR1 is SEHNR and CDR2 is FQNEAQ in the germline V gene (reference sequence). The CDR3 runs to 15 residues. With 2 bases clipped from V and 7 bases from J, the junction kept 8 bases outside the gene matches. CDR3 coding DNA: TGTGCCAGCAGCTTAATGAGGGGGCCTCTTAATGAGCAGTTCTTC. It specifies CASSLMRGPLNEQFF. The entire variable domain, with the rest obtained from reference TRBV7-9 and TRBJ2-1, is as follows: DTGVSQNPRHKITKRGQNVTFRCDPISEHNRLYWYRQTLGQGPEFLTYFQNEAQLEKSRLLSDRFSAERPKGSFSTLEIQRTEQGDSAMYLCASSLMRGPLNEQFFGPGTRLTVL.

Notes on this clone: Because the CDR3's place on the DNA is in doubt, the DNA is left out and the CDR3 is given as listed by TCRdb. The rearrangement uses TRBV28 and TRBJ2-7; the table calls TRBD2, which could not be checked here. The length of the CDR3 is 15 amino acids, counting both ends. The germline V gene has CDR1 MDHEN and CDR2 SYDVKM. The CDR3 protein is CASSSSRASTYEQYF.

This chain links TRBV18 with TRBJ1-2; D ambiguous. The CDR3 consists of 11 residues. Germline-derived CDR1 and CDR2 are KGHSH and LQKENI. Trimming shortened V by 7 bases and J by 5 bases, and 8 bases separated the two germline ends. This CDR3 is CASLGQYGYTF. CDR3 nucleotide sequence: TGTGCCAGCTTGGGCCAGTATGGCTACACCTTC.

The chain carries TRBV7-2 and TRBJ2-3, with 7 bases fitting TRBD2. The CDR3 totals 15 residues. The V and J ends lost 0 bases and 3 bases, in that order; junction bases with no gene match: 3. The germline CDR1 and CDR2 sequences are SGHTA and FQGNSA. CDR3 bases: TGTGCCAGCAGCTTAGCCGCGGGAGAAACAGATACGCAGTATTTT. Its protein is CASSLAAGETDTQYF.

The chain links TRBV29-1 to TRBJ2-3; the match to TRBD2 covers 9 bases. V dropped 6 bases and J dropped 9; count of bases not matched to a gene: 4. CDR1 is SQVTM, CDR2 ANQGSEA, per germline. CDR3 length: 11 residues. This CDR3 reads CSVSLAGTQYF. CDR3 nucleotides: TGCAGCGTCAGCCTAGCGGGGACGCAGTATTTT.

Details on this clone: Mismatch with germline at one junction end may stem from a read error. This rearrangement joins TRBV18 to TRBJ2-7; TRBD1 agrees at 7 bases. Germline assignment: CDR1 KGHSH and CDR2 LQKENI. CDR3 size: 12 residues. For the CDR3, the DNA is TGTGTCAGCTCACCACCAGGGGGCGAGCAGTACTTC. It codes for CVSSPPGGEQYF.

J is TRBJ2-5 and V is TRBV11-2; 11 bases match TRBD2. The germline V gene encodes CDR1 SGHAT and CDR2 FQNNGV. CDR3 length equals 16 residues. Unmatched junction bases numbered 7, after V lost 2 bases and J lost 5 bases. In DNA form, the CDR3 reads TGTGCCAGCAGCTTAATAGCGGGAGGGCGGGAGGAGACCCAGTACTTC. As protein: CASSLIAGGREETQYF.